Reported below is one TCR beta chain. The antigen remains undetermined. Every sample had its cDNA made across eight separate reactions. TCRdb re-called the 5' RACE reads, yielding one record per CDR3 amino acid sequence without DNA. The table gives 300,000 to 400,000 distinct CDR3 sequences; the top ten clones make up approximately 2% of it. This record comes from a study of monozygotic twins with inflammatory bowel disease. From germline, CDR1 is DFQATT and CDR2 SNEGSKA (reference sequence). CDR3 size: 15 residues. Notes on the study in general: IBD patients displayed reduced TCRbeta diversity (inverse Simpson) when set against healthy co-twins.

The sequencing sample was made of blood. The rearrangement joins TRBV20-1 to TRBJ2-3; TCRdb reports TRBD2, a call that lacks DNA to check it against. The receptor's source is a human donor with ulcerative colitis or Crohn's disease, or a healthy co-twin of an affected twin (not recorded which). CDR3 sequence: CSAPQLAGLTDMQYF.